Sequencing of this T cell receptor beta chain was carried out in a study of T cell changes during pregnancy in multiple sclerosis. Sequencing was performed with immunoSEQ multiplex PCR; in TCRdb, only in-frame clones are kept and a portion is missing. The table includes about 85,000 clones, 91% detected once. The CDR3 is 15 residues long. After removal of 5 bases from V and 0 bases from J, the junction contained 3 bases not matched to a gene. Germline CDR1 reads SGHAT; CDR2 reads FQDESV (reference sequence). The origin of this receptor is a female donor with multiple sclerosis, enrolled in a pregnancy study. The sample in question was peripheral blood, obtained in the first trimester of pregnancy. The chain couples TRBV11-1 to TRBJ2-1; 8 bases line up with TRBD1. In DNA form, the CDR3 reads TGTGCCAGCAGCATCGGACAGGGCTCCTACAATGAGCAGTTCTTC. It specifies CASSIGQGSYNEQFF.